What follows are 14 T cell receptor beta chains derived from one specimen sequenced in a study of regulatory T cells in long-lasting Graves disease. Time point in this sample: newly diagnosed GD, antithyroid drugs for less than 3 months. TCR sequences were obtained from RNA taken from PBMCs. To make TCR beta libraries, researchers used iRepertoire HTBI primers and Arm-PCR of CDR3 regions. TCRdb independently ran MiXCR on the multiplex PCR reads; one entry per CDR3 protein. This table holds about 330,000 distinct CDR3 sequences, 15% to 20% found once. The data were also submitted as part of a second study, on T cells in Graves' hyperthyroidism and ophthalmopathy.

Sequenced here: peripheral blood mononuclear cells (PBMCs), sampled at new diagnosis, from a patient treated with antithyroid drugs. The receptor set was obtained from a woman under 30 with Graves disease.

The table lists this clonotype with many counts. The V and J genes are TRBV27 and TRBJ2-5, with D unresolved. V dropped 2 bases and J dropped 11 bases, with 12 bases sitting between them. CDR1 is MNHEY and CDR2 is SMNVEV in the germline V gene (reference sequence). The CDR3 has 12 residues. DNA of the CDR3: TGTGCCAGCAGTTTAGCGAACAATTTACAGTACTTC. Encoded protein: CASSLANNLQYF.

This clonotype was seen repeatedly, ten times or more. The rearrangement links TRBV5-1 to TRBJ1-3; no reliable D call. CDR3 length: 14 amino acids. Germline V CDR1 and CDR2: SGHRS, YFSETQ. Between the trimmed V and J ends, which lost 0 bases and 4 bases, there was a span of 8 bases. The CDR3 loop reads CASSLVGYGNTIYF. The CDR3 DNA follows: TGCGCCAGCAGCTTGGTAGGGTACGGAAACACCATATATTTT.

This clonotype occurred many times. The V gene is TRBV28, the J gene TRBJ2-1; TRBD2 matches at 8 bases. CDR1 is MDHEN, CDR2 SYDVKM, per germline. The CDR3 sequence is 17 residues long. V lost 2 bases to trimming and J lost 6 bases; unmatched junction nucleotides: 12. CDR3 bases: TGTGCCAGCAGTTTAAATTTCCTGGGACTAGATGGCAATGAGCAGTTCTTC. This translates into CASSLNFLGLDGNEQFF.

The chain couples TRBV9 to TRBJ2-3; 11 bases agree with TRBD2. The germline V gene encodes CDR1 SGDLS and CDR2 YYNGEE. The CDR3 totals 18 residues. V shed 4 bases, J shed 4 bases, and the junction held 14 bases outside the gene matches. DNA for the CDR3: TGTGCCAGCAGCCCAGAGGGGACTAGCGGAGTGTCATCAGATACGCAGTATTTT. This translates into CASSPEGTSGVSSDTQYF.

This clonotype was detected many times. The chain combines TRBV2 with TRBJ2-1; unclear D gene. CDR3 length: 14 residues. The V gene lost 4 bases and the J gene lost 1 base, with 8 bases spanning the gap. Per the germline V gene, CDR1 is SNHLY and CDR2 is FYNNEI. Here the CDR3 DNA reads TGTGCCAGCAGTGGCGACCGGTCCTACAATGAGCAGTTCTTC. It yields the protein CASSGDRSYNEQFF.

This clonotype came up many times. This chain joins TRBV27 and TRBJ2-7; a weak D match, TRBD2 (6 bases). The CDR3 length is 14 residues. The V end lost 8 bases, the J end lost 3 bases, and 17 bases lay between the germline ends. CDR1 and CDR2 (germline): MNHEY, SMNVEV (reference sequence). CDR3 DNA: TGTGCCAGCGCCCGGGCGGGGTCCGGCTACGAGCAGTACTTC. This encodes CASARAGSGYEQYF.

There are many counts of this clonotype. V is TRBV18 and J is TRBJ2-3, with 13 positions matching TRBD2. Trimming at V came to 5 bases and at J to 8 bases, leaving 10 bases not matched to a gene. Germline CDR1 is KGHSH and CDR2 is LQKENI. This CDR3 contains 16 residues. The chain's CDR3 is CASSTKSLAGGPTQYF. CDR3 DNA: TGTGCCAGCTCAACAAAATCACTAGCGGGAGGGCCTACGCAGTATTTT. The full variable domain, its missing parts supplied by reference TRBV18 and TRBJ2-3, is NAGVMQNPRHLVRRRGQEARLRCSPMKGHSHVYWYRQLPEEGLKFMVYLQKENIIDESGMPKERFSAEFPKEGPSILRIQQVVRGDSAAYFCASSTKSLAGGPTQYFGPGTRLTVL.

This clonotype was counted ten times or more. For the CDR3, the DNA is TGCAGCGTTGAAGATAGCGGGGGCCGTACAGATACGCAGTATTTT. It translates to CSVEDSGGRTDTQYF. This rearrangement joins TRBV29-1 to TRBJ2-3; 9 nucleotides line up with TRBD2. The CDR3 loop spans 15 amino acids. V lost 0 bases and J lost 3; bases outside the gene matches: 4. The germline V gene encodes CDR1 SQVTM and CDR2 ANQGSEA.

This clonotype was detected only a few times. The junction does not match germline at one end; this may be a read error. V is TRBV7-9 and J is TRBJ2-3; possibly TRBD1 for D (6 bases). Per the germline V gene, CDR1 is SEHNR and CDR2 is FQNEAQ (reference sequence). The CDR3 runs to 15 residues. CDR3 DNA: TGCGCCAGCAGTCTCCCAGGGGCGAGCACAGATACGCAGTATTTT. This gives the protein CASSLPGASTDTQYF.

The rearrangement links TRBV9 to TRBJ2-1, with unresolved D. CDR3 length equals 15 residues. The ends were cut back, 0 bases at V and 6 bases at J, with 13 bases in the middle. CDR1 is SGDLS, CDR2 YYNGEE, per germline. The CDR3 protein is CASSVGSGPINEQFF. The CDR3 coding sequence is TGTGCCAGCAGCGTAGGTTCCGGACCCATCAATGAGCAGTTCTTC.

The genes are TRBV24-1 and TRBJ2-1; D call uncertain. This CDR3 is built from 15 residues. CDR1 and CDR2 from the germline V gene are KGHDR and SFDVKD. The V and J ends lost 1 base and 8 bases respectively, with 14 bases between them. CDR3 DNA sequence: TGTGCCACCAGTGATTTAAAGGGAAAGTTCCATGAGCAGTTCTTC. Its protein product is CATSDLKGKFHEQFF.

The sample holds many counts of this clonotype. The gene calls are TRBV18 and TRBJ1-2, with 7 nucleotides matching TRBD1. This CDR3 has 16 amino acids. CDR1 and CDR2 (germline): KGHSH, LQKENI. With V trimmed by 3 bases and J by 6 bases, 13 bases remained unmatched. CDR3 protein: CASSPDLTPGTDGYTF. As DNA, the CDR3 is TGTGCCAGCTCACCCGACCTGACTCCAGGGACAGATGGCTACACCTTC.

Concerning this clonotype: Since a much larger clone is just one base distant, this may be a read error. CDR3 DNA: TGTGCCAGCGGCCAAGAACCCCGGCTAGCGGGAGGGGATACGCAGTATTTT. Protein product: CASGQEPRLAGGDTQYF. J is TRBJ2-3 and V is TRBV3-1; 12 bases match TRBD2. The CDR3 extends over 17 amino acids. CDR1 and CDR2 (germline): LGHDT, YNNKEL (reference sequence).

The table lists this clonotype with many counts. The CDR3 spells CASSEEYMNTEAFF. CDR3 coding DNA: TGTGCCAGCAGTGAAGAGTACATGAACACTGAAGCTTTCTTT. The chain couples TRBV2 to TRBJ1-1, with no clear D. CDR1 and CDR2 (germline): SNHLY, FYNNEI. Trimming took off 1 base at V and 0 bases at J, with 6 bases between the two ends. CDR3 length equals 14 residues.